A few counts support the clone carrying this TCR beta chain. Its matching antigen is unknown. The sample belongs to a study of memory CD4+ T cells and cytomegalovirus serostatus. On the study more broadly: Healthy Belgian adult donors included several CMV-positive and 24 CMV-negative people.

Here immunoSEQ multiplex PCR was the method, and the copy in TCRdb shows in-frame clones only, minus some. The profile shows about 44,000 clones, 79% of them singletons. Study findings and constraints: CMV serostatus prediction reached median AUC around 0.94, or 0.89 with US-trained model.

After removal of 1 base from V and 5 bases from J, the junction contained 11 bases not matched to a gene. The CDR3 is made up of 17 amino acids. CDR1 is SNHLY, CDR2 FYNNEI, per germline. Single viable CD3+CD4+CD8-CD45RO+ cells were sorted as the memory CD4+ T cells. The sequencing input was memory CD4+ T cells from blood. This chain joins TRBV2 and TRBJ2-5; 9 bases are a match to TRBD2. The TCR sequence derives from an adult in good health and CMV-seronegative. The CDR3 is CASSEVASGKTWETQYF. The CDR3 DNA reads TGTGCCAGCAGTGAAGTGGCTAGCGGGAAAACCTGGGAGACCCAGTACTTC.